These 28 T cell receptor beta chains originate from one sample sequenced in a study of EBV T-cell therapy then PD-1 blockade in nasopharyngeal carcinoma. Regarding treatment: AdE1-LMPpoly-expanded autologous EBV-specific T-cell therapy followed by anti-PD-1 nivolumab. Antigen specificity for these receptors is unknown. Repertoires were generated with immunoSEQ multiplex PCR, while TCRdb's copy carries only in-frame clones and drops some. The table lists 24,000 or so clones, over 75% of them singletons. Sequencing used CD8+ T cells from blood, obtained around day 60 from a patient whose treatment included autologous EBV-specific T cells and nivolumab. The source of these receptors is a man between 40 and 49 years old with nasopharyngeal carcinoma.

The genes are TRBV27 and TRBJ1-4; 7 bases line up with TRBD1. This CDR3 spans 14 amino acids. V trimming: 6 bases; J trimming: 10 bases; junction bases outside the gene matches: 11. Germline V gene data show CDR1 as MNHEY and CDR2 as SMNVEV (reference sequence). The CDR3 region is CASSPGQDRRKLFF. The CDR3 DNA reads TGTGCCAGCAGCCCCGGACAGGATCGGCGAAAACTGTTTTTT.

J is TRBJ1-5 and V is TRBV10-3; 8 nucleotides agree with TRBD1. The CDR3 runs 13 residues. Germline assignment: CDR1 ENHRY and CDR2 SYGVKD. After removal of 4 bases from V and 4 bases from J, the junction contained 0 bases not matched to a gene. Here the CDR3 DNA reads TGTGCCATCAGTGGACAGGGGAATCAGCCCCAGCATTTT. This translates into CAISGQGNQPQHF.

This clone was observed a few times. The genes are TRBV6-1 and TRBJ2-5; 9 bases map to TRBD1. After removal of 2 bases from V and 5 bases from J, the junction contained 9 bases not matched to a gene. Germline CDR1 is MNHNS and CDR2 is SASEGT. The CDR3 is 16 amino acids. DNA for the CDR3: TGTGCCAGCAGTGAATTAGGTGGGACAGGGCGCGAGACCCAGTACTTC. This encodes CASSELGGTGRETQYF.

This chain links TRBV15 with TRBJ1-5, with D perhaps matching TRBD1 (5 bases). CDR3 length: 18 residues. V was trimmed by 3 bases and J by 1 base, leaving 19 bases between them. Germline lookup yields CDR1 LNHNV and CDR2 YYDKDF (reference sequence). Here the CDR3 DNA reads TGTGCCACCAGCAGCGGACTGGTAGGGGTAGTGAGCAATCAGCCCCAGCATTTT. Encoded protein: CATSSGLVGVVSNQPQHF. Full variable domain (rest looked up from reference TRBV15 and TRBJ1-5): DAMVIQNPRYQVTQFGKPVTLSCSQTLNHNVMYWYQQKSSQAPKLLFHYYDKDFNNEADTPDNFQSRRPNTSFCFLDIRSPGLGDTAMYLCATSSGLVGVVSNQPQHFGDGTRLSIL.

The rearrangement links TRBV27 to TRBJ2-7, with D perhaps TRBD1 or TRBD2 (6 bases each). The CDR3 consists of 15 residues. Looked up from germline, CDR1 is MNHEY and CDR2 is SMNVEV (reference sequence). V lost 7 bases, J lost 7 bases, and 23 bases lay in between. CDR3 in amino acids: CASTNDPGAPWEQYF. The CDR3 coding sequence is TGTGCCAGCACCAACGACCCGGGGGCCCCGTGGGAGCAGTACTTC.

The V gene is TRBV6-5, the J gene TRBJ2-7, with D uncertain. Between the trimmed V and J ends, which lost 5 bases and 6 bases, there was a span of 17 bases. The CDR3 is made up of 14 amino acids. CDR1 MNHEY and CDR2 SVGAGI come from the germline V gene. The CDR3 protein is CASSPSTVAGEQYF. The DNA of the CDR3 is TGTGCCAGCAGTCCGAGCACCGTAGCAGGCGAGCAGTACTTC.

This clone appeared a single time. This CDR3 reads CASSTHGQGVVFF. The CDR3, as DNA: TGTGCCAGCAGCACCCATGGACAGGGGGTGGTGTTTTTT. V gene TRBV9 combines with J gene TRBJ2-2, with 10 bases identical to TRBD1. From germline, CDR1 is SGDLS and CDR2 YYNGEE. The CDR3 length is 13 residues. V lost 4 bases, J lost 15 bases, and 9 bases stayed unmatched.

This clone was seen a single time. The V gene is TRBV4-1, the J gene TRBJ1-1, with D maybe TRBD1 (6 bases). Trimming removed 0 bases at V and 4 bases at J, with 12 bases between. The CDR3 is made up of 15 amino acids. Per the germline V gene, CDR1 is MGHRA and CDR2 is YSYEKL. The CDR3 bases are TGCGCCAGCAGCCAAGAGAACTGGGGGCCCACTGAAGCTTTCTTT. Its protein is CASSQENWGPTEAFF.

J is TRBJ2-3 and V is TRBV7-3; a possible D gene is TRBD2 (5 bases). Germline V gene data show CDR1 as SGHTA and CDR2 as FQGTGA. CDR3 length: 11 residues. V dropped 4 bases and J dropped 11 bases, with 10 bases sitting between them. For the CDR3, the DNA is TGTGCCAGCAGCTCCGCCGGGGAGCAGTATTTT. Encoded protein: CASSSAGEQYF.

This clone has just a few counts. The chain couples TRBV7-9 to TRBJ1-5; D might be TRBD1 (5 bases). Germline CDR1 reads SEHNR; CDR2 reads FQNEAQ (reference sequence). Trimming stripped 4 bases from V and 9 bases from J, with 10 bases between. The length of the CDR3 is 12 residues. CDR3 in DNA: TGTGCCAGCAGCTCGACGAGGGGGCCCCAGCATTTT. Translated, it gives CASSSTRGPQHF. Full variable domain (missing parts from reference TRBV7-9 and TRBJ1-5): DTGVSQNPRHKITKRGQNVTFRCDPISEHNRLYWYRQTLGQGPEFLTYFQNEAQLEKSRLLSDRFSAERPKGSFSTLEIQRTEQGDSAMYLCASSSTRGPQHFGDGTRLSIL.

This clone was detected a few times. The V call is TRBV7-9, the J call TRBJ1-2; no definite D call. The germline CDR1 and CDR2 sequences are SEHNR and FQNEAQ (reference sequence). This CDR3 has 14 amino acids. With 8 bases removed from V and 3 bases from J, the gap between germline ends came to 16 bases. The CDR3 loop is CASAKAGLHYGYTF. The DNA for the CDR3 is TGTGCCAGCGCGAAGGCAGGCCTACACTATGGCTACACCTTC.

The V and J genes are TRBV6-4 and TRBJ1-2, with D tentatively TRBD1 (5 bases). This CDR3 has 16 residues. CDR1 and CDR2 from the germline V gene are MRHNA and SNTAGT. Trimming cost V 0 bases and J 7 bases, with 18 bases left between them. CDR3 DNA sequence: TGTGCCAGCAGTGACTCGACAGTTGGGGAGTCGGGTGGCTACACCTTC. Protein: CASSDSTVGESGGYTF.

By share, this clone counts as medium-sized. J is TRBJ2-2 and V is TRBV4-2; 7 bases fit TRBD1. The CDR3 sequence is 14 residues long. V lost 3 bases and J lost 3; bases outside the gene matches: 1. Germline values: CDR1 LGHNA, CDR2 YNFKEQ. The CDR3 here is CASSQGTDTGELFF. CDR3 bases: TGTGCCAGCAGCCAGGGGACAGACACCGGGGAGCTGTTTTTT.

The chain is built from TRBV9 and TRBJ2-7; D assignment may be TRBD1 or TRBD2 (6 bases each). This CDR3 is built from 14 residues. CDR1 and CDR2 from the germline V gene are SGDLS and YYNGEE. V lost 3 bases, J lost 2 bases, and 12 bases lay in between. The CDR3 nucleotides read TGTGCCAGCAGCGACGGGGGACACCCCTACGAGCAGTACTTC. Translating it yields CASSDGGHPYEQYF.

J is TRBJ1-5 and V is TRBV6-4; D gene uncertain. Trimming shortened V by 5 bases and J by 3 bases, and 8 bases separated the two germline ends. Germline V gives CDR1 MRHNA, CDR2 SNTAGT. This CDR3 has 13 amino acids. The CDR3 region has the DNA TGTGCCAGCAGTCTCTCCGCCAATCAGCCCCAGCATTTT. Protein product: CASSLSANQPQHF.

The chain combines TRBV7-3 with TRBJ1-6, with D possibly matching TRBD1 (5 bases). The CDR3 spans 15 residues. Germline V gene sequence: CDR1 SGHTA, CDR2 FQGTGA. Trimming left V 5 bases short and J 9 bases short, with 17 bases between. CDR3 DNA: TGTGCCAGCAGCCTCGGGGCAGGGATTGGTTCACCCCTCCACTTT. It encodes CASSLGAGIGSPLHF. The variable domain in full, with the rest retrieved from reference TRBV7-3 and TRBJ1-6, is GAGVSQTPSNKVTEKGKYVELRCDPISGHTALYWYRQSLGQGPEFLIYFQGTGAADDSGLPNDRFFAVRPEGSVSTLKIQRTERGDSAVYLCASSLGAGIGSPLHFGNGTRLTVT.

The table lists this clone with a count of one. The chain joins TRBV5-6 to TRBJ1-1; D unclear. The CDR3 extends over 13 amino acids. V was shortened by 3 bases and J by 1 base, with 7 bases between the two germline ends. Germline lookup yields CDR1 SGHDT and CDR2 YYEEEE. The CDR3 region is CASSSAGNTEAFF. In nucleotides, the CDR3 is TGTGCCAGCAGCTCCGCAGGGAACACTGAAGCTTTCTTT.

This chain joins TRBV2 and TRBJ2-7; D remains ambiguous. Trimming removed 7 bases from V and 7 bases from J, with 20 bases in between. The CDR3 covers 14 residues. The germline CDR1 and CDR2 sequences are SNHLY and FYNNEI. The CDR3 region is CASTTQSIIGEQYF. The DNA of the CDR3 is TGTGCCAGCACCACTCAAAGTATTATAGGGGAGCAGTACTTC.

This clone has a single count. The rearrangement joins TRBV5-8 to TRBJ2-7, with 8 nucleotides matching TRBD1. Germline CDR1 SGHTS, CDR2 YDEGEE. This CDR3 region has 14 residues. V was pared by 3 bases and J by 6 bases, with 8 bases of the junction left unmatched. CDR3 coding DNA: TGTGCCAGCAGCTATGGGACAGACAGGGGCGAGCAGTACTTC. Amino acids: CASSYGTDRGEQYF. Combining the CDR3 with reference TRBV5-8 and TRBJ2-7 gives the whole variable domain EAGVTQSPTHLIKTRGQQATLRCSPISGHTSVYWYQQALGLGLQFLLWYDEGEERNRGNFPPRFSGRQFPNYSSELNVNALELEDSALYLCASSYGTDRGEQYFGPGTRLTVT.

V and J are TRBV5-4 and TRBJ2-2, with TRBD2 identical over 9 bases. Germline CDR1 and CDR2: SGHNT and YYREEE (reference sequence). CDR3 length: 17 amino acids. The junction had 8 bases not matched to a gene; V was cut back by 4 bases and J by 1 base. CDR3 protein: CASSLPLAGWNTGELFF. The CDR3 region has the DNA TGTGCCAGCAGCCTCCCTCTAGCGGGATGGAACACCGGGGAGCTGTTTTTT.

The chain is built from TRBV3-1 (or the pseudogene TRBV3-2) and TRBJ2-7; maybe TRBD1 (6 bases). The germline CDR1 and CDR2 sequences are LGHDT and YNNKEL (reference sequence). V was trimmed by 8 bases and J by 0 bases, leaving 11 bases between them. The CDR3 contains 13 residues. CDR3 nucleotide sequence: TGTGCCAGCGGGCAGGGGAGCTCCTACGAGCAGTACTTC. It is translated as CASGQGSSYEQYF.

The chain links TRBV9 to TRBJ1-1, with D tentatively TRBD1 (6 bases). From germline, CDR1 is SGDLS and CDR2 YYNGEE. This CDR3 has 14 amino acids. Trimming pared 0 bases from V and 4 bases from J, leaving 10 bases between. CDR3 region: CASSVGQAVTEAFF. Written as DNA, the CDR3 is TGTGCCAGCAGCGTAGGACAGGCTGTCACTGAAGCTTTCTTT.

This clone was recorded once. The chain combines TRBV6-6 with TRBJ1-4; unclear D gene. This CDR3 has 16 residues. Germline-derived CDR1 and CDR2 are MNHNY and SVGAGI (reference sequence). V was clipped by 0 bases and J by 6 bases, with 14 bases between them. The CDR3 DNA follows: TGTGCCAGCAGTTACTCGAACAGTATGATGGATGAAAAACTGTTTTTT. It translates to CASSYSNSMMDEKLFF.

The chain links TRBV10-3 to TRBJ2-2; 7 bases fit TRBD1. CDR1 and CDR2 from the germline V gene are ENHRY and SYGVKD. V trimming: 6 bases; J trimming: 2 bases; junction bases outside the gene matches: 9. The CDR3 has 16 amino acids. CDR3 sequence reads: CAISLGQALNTGELFF. The CDR3 coding sequence is TGTGCCATCAGCCTAGGACAGGCCCTAAACACCGGGGAGCTGTTTTTT.

This clone turned up a few times. The chain employs TRBV30 and TRBJ1-1; TRBD1 might be the D (5 bases). V was shortened by 4 bases and J by 12 bases, with 15 bases between the two germline ends. CDR3 length: 11 amino acids. Germline assignment: CDR1 GTSNPN and CDR2 SVGIG (reference sequence). The CDR3 sequence: CAWNRDREPFF. In DNA form, the CDR3 reads TGTGCCTGGAACCGGGACCGAGAGCCTTTCTTT.

The chain is built from TRBV12-3 or TRBV12-4 and TRBJ2-1, with a weak D call TRBD2 (6 bases). This CDR3 has 12 residues. The ends were cut back, 7 bases at V and 8 bases at J, with 12 bases in the middle. In DNA form, the CDR3 reads TGTGCCAGCATGGGCGGAGGGGATGAGCAGTTCTTC. Translation: CASMGGGDEQFF.

The chain uses TRBV7-9 and TRBJ2-3; a weak D match, TRBD2 (6 bases). The CDR3 contains 15 residues. Trimming removed 5 bases at V and 3 bases at J, with 15 bases between. Germline V gives CDR1 SEHNR, CDR2 FQNEAQ (reference sequence). The CDR3 nucleotides read TGTGCCAGCAGCCAAGGGCGTCGGGGGACAGATACGCAGTATTTT. This gives the protein CASSQGRRGTDTQYF.

The chain employs TRBV6-5 and TRBJ2-5, with 8 bases lining up with TRBD1. CDR1 and CDR2 from the germline V gene are MNHEY and SVGAGI. The CDR3 has 14 residues. The V and J ends lost 5 bases and 2 bases, in that order; junction bases with no gene match: 4. CDR3 nucleotides: TGTGCCAGCAGTACGACAGGGGAGCAAGAGACCCAGTACTTC. This translates into CASSTTGEQETQYF.